This entry is about one TCR beta chain. With V trimmed by 4 bases and J by 2 bases, 2 bases remained unmatched. This CDR3 has 15 amino acids. From germline, CDR1 is LGHDT and CDR2 YNNKEL (reference sequence). The sample comes from a study of blood T cell repertoires in COVID-19. Whole-study context: Collection of acute and convalescent COVID-19 samples took place in the United States, Italy and Spain.

The table came from immunoSEQ multiplex PCR; TCRdb's copy has only in-frame clones and leaves some out. Here the sample spans 150,000 to 200,000 clones, around 86% being singletons. The genes are TRBV3-1 (or the pseudogene TRBV3-2) and TRBJ1-2, with 12 bases lining up with TRBD1. Sequencing was carried out using peripheral blood. This TCR was sampled from a man younger than 30 with acute or convalescent COVID-19. The CDR3 here is CASSRGQGANYGYTF. The CDR3 nucleotides read TGTGCCAGCAGCCGGGGACAGGGGGCCAACTATGGCTACACCTTC.